This TCR beta chain was documented in a study of T cells in women clearing cervical HPV infection. V trimming: 6 bases; J trimming: 4 bases; junction bases outside the gene matches: 5. Germline CDR1 is SNHLY and CDR2 is FYNNEI. The CDR3 consists of 16 residues. Generated by immunoSEQ multiplex PCR, the TCRdb table keeps only in-frame clones and is missing some. This repertoire comprises some 40,000 clones; its ten largest clones make up approximately 1.3%. In the case of this clone: With the read ending 3 residues before the CDR3 end, the germline J gene is used to fill in that end.

This sequence was found in a woman between 18 and 70 years old with a cervical HPV16 infection that either progressed to CIN3+ or cleared (not recorded which). The V and J genes are TRBV2 and TRBJ2-1; TRBD2 matches 14 bases. Sequencing used blood buffy coat. CDR3 DNA, as far as it was read: TGTGCCAGCAGGATCCGACTAGCGGGAGGGTACAATGAG. It specifies CASRIRLAGGYNE. The entire CDR3 sequence reads CASRIRLAGGYNEQFF.